This is a list of T cell receptor beta chains from one sample in a study of cytomegalovirus exposure and HLA in healthy donors. Profiled with immunoSEQ multiplex PCR; TCRdb holds only in-frame clones, not every one. This table has some 200,000 clones, around four fifths appearing once. The sequencing sample was made of PBMCs. Receptors were obtained from a female donor in good health and CMV-seronegative. CDR3s include the opening cysteine and the closing phenylalanine or tryptophan. D genes are given only for firm matches. Not every row has a clone size; where given, it reads once, few, many or a size class.

D: TRBD2
J: TRBJ2-3
V: TRBV7-9
size: once
CDR3: CASSLSGGLADTQYF
DNA: TGTGCCAGCAGCTTATCGGGGGGGCTGGCAGATACGCAGTATTTT

D: -
J: TRBJ1-5
V: TRBV6-1
size: few
CDR3: CASSEEVRPLLQHF
DNA: TGTGCCAGCAGTGAAGAAGTTCGACCACTACTCCAGCATTTT

D: -
J: TRBJ1-3
V: TRBV7-8
size: -
CDR3: CASSAWESPGNTIYF
DNA: TGTGCCAGCAGCGCCTGGGAGTCCCCTGGAAACACCATATATTTT

D: TRBD1
J: TRBJ2-4
V: TRBV30
size: -
CDR3: CAWMRTGTKNIQYF
DNA: TGTGCCTGGATGCGGACAGGCACCAAAAACATTCAGTACTTC

D: -
J: TRBJ1-2
V: TRBV9
size: -
CDR3: CASSPNSPGQGGYTF
DNA: TGTGCCAGCAGCCCTAATTCTCCGGGCCAGGGTGGCTACACCTTC

D: -
J: TRBJ1-1
V: TRBV9
size: -
CDR3: CASSVAVNTEAFF
DNA: TGTGCCAGCAGCGTAGCGGTGAACACTGAAGCTTTCTTT

D: -
J: TRBJ1-5
V: TRBV5-5
size: -
CDR3: CASSPRQDYSNQPQHF
DNA: TGTGCCAGCAGCCCAAGACAGGATTATAGCAATCAGCCCCAGCATTTT

D: TRBD1
J: TRBJ1-6
V: TRBV5-1
size: -
CDR3: CASSGATGAGPPLHF
DNA: TGCGCCAGCAGCGGCGCGACAGGGGCCGGGCCACCCCTCCACTTT

D: -
J: TRBJ1-3
V: TRBV19
size: -
CDR3: CASRRGLLHSGNTIYF
DNA: TGTGCCAGTAGGCGAGGACTCCTGCACTCTGGAAACACCATATATTTT

D: -
J: TRBJ2-7
V: TRBV13
size: -
CDR3: CASSLGGNPYEQYF
DNA: TGTGCCAGCAGCTTAGGCGGGAACCCCTACGAGCAGTACTTC

D: -
J: TRBJ2-3
V: TRBV7-3
size: -
CDR3: CASSLIDTDTQYF
DNA: TGTGCCAGCAGCTTAATAGACACAGATACGCAGTATTTT

D: TRBD1
J: TRBJ1-6
V: TRBV7-9
size: -
CDR3: CASSTGDSGSPLHF
DNA: TGTGCCAGCAGCACAGGGGATTCGGGGTCACCCCTCCACTTT

D: -
J: TRBJ1-5
V: TRBV6-4
size: -
CDR3: CASSPGDNSNQPQHF
DNA: TGTGCCAGCAGTCCAGGGGACAATAGCAATCAGCCCCAGCATTTT

D: -
J: TRBJ1-1
V: TRBV11-2
size: -
CDR3: CASSSPGSNTEAFF
DNA: TGTGCCAGCAGCTCTCCCGGGTCAAACACTGAAGCTTTCTTT

D: TRBD1
J: TRBJ1-4
V: TRBV7-9
size: -
CDR3: CASISGTDYEKLFF
DNA: TGTGCCAGCATCTCCGGGACAGACTATGAAAAACTGTTTTTT

D: TRBD2
J: TRBJ2-3
V: TRBV15
size: -
CDR3: CATSRVAGGGTDTQYF
DNA: TGTGCCACCAGCAGAGTAGCGGGAGGCGGCACAGATACGCAGTATTTT

D: TRBD2
J: TRBJ2-3
V: TRBV6-4
size: -
CDR3: CASSPSGGGTDTQYF
DNA: TGTGCCAGCAGTCCTAGCGGGGGGGGCACAGATACGCAGTATTTT

D: -
J: TRBJ1-5
V: TRBV2
size: -
CDR3: CASEQDGQPQHF
DNA: TGTGCCAGCGAACAGGACGGTCAGCCCCAGCATTTT

D: -
J: TRBJ1-1
V: TRBV18
size: -
CDR3: CASSPPEGRGTEAFF
DNA: TGTGCCAGCTCACCACCGGAGGGAAGGGGCACTGAAGCTTTCTTT

D: -
J: TRBJ1-4
V: TRBV7-9
size: -
CDR3: CSSSSRPWGANEKLFF
DNA: TGTTCCAGCAGCTCCCGACCGTGGGGAGCTAATGAAAAACTGTTTTTT

D: TRBD1
J: TRBJ2-2
V: TRBV2
size: -
CDR3: CASRTGTGGPLGTGELFF
DNA: TGTGCCAGCAGGACCGGGACAGGGGGCCCTTTAGGTACCGGGGAGCTGTTTTTT

D: -
J: TRBJ2-7
V: TRBV2
size: -
CDR3: CASMRGTTESSYEQYF
DNA: TGTGCCAGCATGAGAGGGACAACGGAGAGCTCCTACGAGCAGTACTTC

D: TRBD1
J: TRBJ1-5
V: TRBV2
size: -
CDR3: CASTNRGPGNQPQHF
DNA: TGTGCCAGCACCAACAGGGGACCGGGCAATCAGCCCCAGCATTTT

D: -
J: TRBJ1-1
V: TRBV5-1
size: -
CDR3: CASTLEGPGMTEAFF
DNA: TGCGCCAGCACCCTTGAAGGGCCAGGGATGACTGAAGCTTTCTTT

D: TRBD2
J: TRBJ2-1
V: TRBV10-3
size: -
CDR3: CAISELAGGHRQFF
DNA: TGTGCCATCAGTGAACTAGCGGGGGGGCATCGGCAGTTCTTC

D: TRBD2
J: TRBJ2-2
V: TRBV30
size: -
CDR3: CAWSGLRGGRSGELFF
DNA: TGTGCCTGGAGTGGTCTACGCGGGGGGCGTAGCGGGGAGCTGTTTTTT

D: -
J: TRBJ1-2
V: TRBV14
size: few
CDR3: CASSARVNYGYTF
DNA: TGTGCCAGCAGCGCCAGGGTAAACTATGGCTACACCTTC

D: TRBD2
J: TRBJ2-3
V: TRBV19
size: -
CDR3: CASSATSASTDTQYF
DNA: TGTGCCAGTAGTGCGACTAGCGCTAGCACAGATACGCAGTATTTT

D: -
J: TRBJ2-3
V: TRBV4-2
size: -
CDR3: CASSQVAAEGTDTQYF
DNA: TGTGCCAGCAGCCAGGTAGCGGCCGAGGGGACAGATACGCAGTATTTT

D: -
J: TRBJ1-2
V: TRBV27
size: few
CDR3: CASSPTRVYGYTF
DNA: TGTGCCAGCAGTCCTACCCGGGTCTATGGCTACACCTTC

D: -
J: TRBJ2-2
V: TRBV2
size: -
CDR3: CASSENSNTGELFF
DNA: TGTGCCAGCAGTGAAAATAGCAACACCGGGGAGCTGTTTTTT

D: -
J: TRBJ2-7
V: TRBV14
size: -
CDR3: CASSHRLSSTYYEQYF
DNA: TGTGCCAGCAGCCATCGCCTTAGCTCTACATACTACGAGCAGTACTTC